A selection of T cell receptor beta chains follows, all from one sample in a study of T cell changes during pregnancy in multiple sclerosis. Sequenced by immunoSEQ multiplex PCR; TCRdb stores in-frame clones only, minus some. The sample has 20,000 to 25,000 clones; around four fifths are singletons. The sequencing here drew on CD8+ T cells from peripheral blood mononuclear cells, taken in the first trimester of pregnancy. The receptors here all came from a female donor in good health, enrolled as a control in a pregnancy study. Both conserved end residues are part of each CDR3. The order of the fields is D gene, V gene, clone size, J gene, CDR3 protein, CDR3 DNA. A D gene is named only where the DNA matches it firmly. Some rows have no size entry. The others give once, few or many, or a class for an expanded clone.

TRBD1	TRBV4-3	-	TRBJ1-4	CASSQDGTGEEKLFF	TGCGCCAGCAGCCAAGACGGGACAGGGGAAGAAAAACTGTTTTTT
TRBD2	TRBV30	-	TRBJ2-1	CAWSGKTSGTADEQFF	TGTGCCTGGAGCGGAAAGACTAGCGGGACTGCTGATGAGCAGTTCTTC
TRBD1	TRBV10-1	-	TRBJ2-1	CASSAQRQGRYNEQFF	TGCGCCAGCAGTGCCCAACGACAGGGTCGTTACAATGAGCAGTTCTTC
-	TRBV28	-	TRBJ1-2	CASSLADRNYGYTF	TGTGCCAGCAGTCTCGCAGACAGGAACTATGGCTACACCTTC
-	TRBV11-3	-	TRBJ1-1	CASSLGRLNTEAFF	TGTGCCAGCAGCTTAGGTCGGTTGAACACTGAAGCTTTCTTT
-	TRBV4-2	-	TRBJ2-7	CASSHRQAEAYEQYF	TGTGCCAGCAGCCACCGACAGGCGGAGGCCTACGAGCAGTACTTC
TRBD1	TRBV11-3	-	TRBJ2-5	CASSSRDSQETQYF	TGTGCCAGCAGCTCCCGGGACAGCCAAGAGACCCAGTACTTC
TRBD1	TRBV7-7	-	TRBJ2-1	CASSLDRGGEQFF	TGTGCTAGCAGCTTAGACAGGGGCGGTGAGCAGTTCTTC
-	TRBV30	-	TRBJ2-7	CASEASSSYEQYF	TGTGCCTCGGAGGCTAGCAGCTCCTACGAGCAGTACTTC
-	TRBV11-2	-	TRBJ2-7	CASSGLQGTSYEQYF	TGTGCCAGCAGCGGCTTGCAGGGAACCTCCTACGAGCAGTACTTC
-	TRBV27	-	TRBJ2-1	CASTRGLKNNEQFF	TGTGCCAGCACTCGGGGACTGAAGAACAATGAGCAGTTCTTC
-	TRBV5-6	-	TRBJ2-1	CASSLGAHEQFF	TGTGCCAGCAGCTTGGGGGCTCATGAGCAGTTCTTC
-	TRBV28	-	TRBJ2-1	CASSLYFAVSQFF	TGTGCCAGCAGTTTATATTTTGCGGTTTCGCAGTTCTTC
TRBD2	TRBV7-9	-	TRBJ2-7	CASSPPLAGVSYEQYF	TGTGCCAGCAGCCCGCCACTAGCGGGAGTATCCTACGAGCAGTACTTC
TRBD2	TRBV28	-	TRBJ2-6	CASSLSGLADPESGANVLTF	TGTGCCAGCAGTTTATCCGGACTAGCCGACCCAGAGTCTGGGGCCAACGTCCTGACTTTC
TRBD2	TRBV12-5	-	TRBJ2-1	CASGLAGGDNEQFF	TGTGCTAGCGGACTAGCGGGAGGGGACAATGAGCAGTTCTTC
TRBD1	TRBV6-1	-	TRBJ1-1	CASSGQGSEAFF	TGTGCCAGCAGTGGACAGGGTTCTGAAGCTTTCTTT
TRBD2	TRBV5-1	-	TRBJ2-3	CASSSAPPPTSGGTDTQYF	TGCGCCAGCAGCTCCGCCCCCCCTCCGACTAGCGGCGGCACAGATACGCAGTATTTT
-	TRBV6-1	once	TRBJ1-6	CASKEGIENSPLHF	TGTGCCAGCAAGGAGGGGATAGAGAATTCACCCCTCCACTTT
-	TRBV11-2	-	TRBJ1-1	CASSLSGTSRRAFF	TGTGCCAGCAGCCTAAGCGGGACTTCCCGGCGAGCTTTCTTT
TRBD2	TRBV4-3	-	TRBJ2-1	CASSQDSSGGGNEQFF	TGCGCCAGCAGCCAAGATAGTAGCGGGGGTGGGAATGAGCAGTTCTTC
TRBD1	TRBV6-1	-	TRBJ1-1	CASSGRTGGGTEAFF	TGTGCCAGCAGTGGACGGACAGGGGGGGGTACTGAAGCTTTCTTT
TRBD1	TRBV7-2	-	TRBJ1-1	CASSFRDRYFTEAFF	TGTGCCAGCAGCTTCCGGGACAGATACTTCACTGAAGCTTTCTTT
TRBD1	TRBV27	-	TRBJ1-2	CASSPGQGDGYTF	TGTGCCAGCAGTCCGGGACAGGGGGATGGCTACACCTTC
-	TRBV14	-	TRBJ1-6	CASRQGSSPLHF	TGTGCCAGCAGACAGGGAAGTTCACCCCTCCACTTT
-	TRBV13	once	TRBJ2-1	CATTGSYEQFF	TGTGCCACCACAGGGTCGTATGAGCAGTTCTTC